Presented here are 19 T cell receptor beta chains from one specimen sequenced in a study of spatial heterogeneity in lung cancer. MiXCR was run by TCRdb on the 5' RACE reads, yielding one entry per CDR3 protein. The data show around 60,000 distinct CDR3 sequences, around 8.4% seen once. Specified time point: sample taken at primary tumor resection. Frozen PBMC, nontumor lung or tumor provided whole RNA, which was sequenced unsorted. This material consisted of PBMCs, taken at surgery. The receptors come from a female donor with early-stage non-small cell lung cancer.

This clonotype was picked up a small number of times. The chain recombines TRBV20-1 with TRBJ2-5; TRBD2 agrees at 10 bases. The CDR3 has 14 residues. With V trimmed by 7 bases and J by 5 bases, 10 bases remained unmatched. Per germline, CDR1 DFQATT and CDR2 SNEGSKA (reference sequence). The CDR3: CSVVLAGGRETQYF. Here the CDR3 DNA reads TGCAGTGTTGTGTTAGCGGGAGGCCGGGAGACCCAGTACTTC.

This clonotype came up many times. This chain links TRBV9 with TRBJ2-1; 11 bases are shared with TRBD2. CDR1 and CDR2 (germline): SGDLS, YYNGEE. Trimming cost V 2 bases and J 3 bases; bases outside gene matches: 7. This CDR3 region has 17 residues. CDR3 loop: CASSVELAGAFYNEQFF. The CDR3 region has the DNA TGTGCCAGCAGCGTGGAACTAGCGGGGGCCTTCTACAATGAGCAGTTCTTC.

In its sample, this clonotype was seen a few times. The rearrangement joins TRBV29-1 to TRBJ2-5; D is possibly TRBD1 (6 bases). This CDR3 spans 13 amino acids. The germline CDR1 and CDR2 sequences are SQVTM and ANQGSEA. V lost 6 bases to trimming and J lost 5 bases, with 16 bases between them. CDR3 protein: CSVVQGYGETQYF. The CDR3 DNA is TGCAGCGTGGTACAGGGTTATGGGGAGACCCAGTACTTC.

This clonotype was picked up many times. The chain joins TRBV18 to TRBJ1-1; D is ambiguous. The V end lost 1 base, the J end lost 0 bases, and 3 bases lay between the germline ends. Germline V lookup: CDR1 KGHSH, CDR2 LQKENI. This CDR3 comprises 13 residues. Here the CDR3 DNA reads TGTGCCAGCTCACCACAGTTGAACACTGAAGCTTTCTTT. Protein sequence: CASSPQLNTEAFF.

This clonotype was found a few times. This sequence joins TRBV12-3 or TRBV12-4 and TRBJ2-7; D not resolved. The CDR3 contains 16 residues. V was cut by 0 bases and J by 2 bases, with 14 bases left in between. CDR3 region: CASSLALTVTAYEQYF. For the CDR3, the DNA is TGTGCCAGCAGTTTAGCGCTTACAGTTACAGCCTACGAGCAGTACTTC.

This clonotype was seen ten or more times. V and J are TRBV28 and TRBJ1-2; D is perhaps TRBD1 (6 bases). Germline V gene lookup returns CDR1 MDHEN and CDR2 SYDVKM. The CDR3 totals 11 residues. The V and J ends lost 9 bases and 8 bases respectively, with 13 bases between them. CDR3 sequence (DNA): TGTGCCAGTCAGGCCAGGGGAGGCTACACCTTC. The encoded protein is CASQARGGYTF.

Many counts were recorded for this clonotype. J is TRBJ2-1 and V is TRBV6-5; no clear D. Germline loops: CDR1 MNHEY, CDR2 SVGAGI. The CDR3 contains 13 residues. The ends were cut back, 0 bases at V and 10 bases at J, with 10 bases in the middle. The CDR3 reads CASSYSTGPEQFF. The CDR3 DNA follows: TGTGCCAGCAGTTACTCCACTGGGCCAGAGCAGTTCTTC.

This clonotype was seen repeatedly, ten times or more. The gene calls are TRBV12-3 or TRBV12-4 and TRBJ2-3; maybe TRBD1 (5 bases). The CDR3 totals 18 residues. The germline V and J ends were trimmed by 4 bases and 2 bases, with 22 bases remaining between them. The CDR3: CASSSPVGQLLDTDTQYF. As DNA, the CDR3 is TGTGCCAGCAGTTCACCAGTGGGGCAATTGCTAGACACAGATACGCAGTATTTT.

This clonotype was observed a few times. This chain connects TRBV5-1 to TRBJ2-1, with 7 positions matching TRBD1. Germline values: CDR1 SGHRS, CDR2 YFSETQ. J was trimmed by 9 bases and V by 0 bases; bases with no gene match: 9. The CDR3 has 15 amino acids. In nucleotides, the CDR3 is TGCGCCAGCAGCTTGGGGGGACAGCTGGTTTTTGAGCAGTTCTTC. Protein sequence: CASSLGGQLVFEQFF.

The chain couples TRBV28 to TRBJ2-7; TRBD1 matches 7 bases. CDR1 MDHEN and CDR2 SYDVKM come from the germline V gene. V lost 8 bases to trimming and J lost 0 bases; unmatched junction nucleotides: 10. This CDR3 has 15 residues. Here the CDR3 reads CASLSLRGSSYEQYF. CDR3 nucleotide sequence: TGTGCCAGCCTCAGTCTCAGGGGGAGCTCCTACGAGCAGTACTTC.

There are many counts of this clonotype. The gene calls are TRBV6-6 and TRBJ2-1; D uncertain. Germline values: CDR1 MNHNY, CDR2 SVGAGI (reference sequence). The V gene lost 7 bases and the J gene lost 13 bases, with 20 bases spanning the gap. The CDR3 length is 13 residues. CDR3 sequence (DNA): TGTGCCAGCAAAGGAAGAAGTCGAGAGGTTCAGTTCTTC. Protein: CASKGRSREVQFF.

This clonotype was seen only a few times. The chain has TRBV20-1 and TRBJ1-2; no reliable D call. This CDR3 spans 15 amino acids. Trimming removed 3 bases at V and 0 bases at J, with 14 bases between. Germline V lookup: CDR1 DFQATT, CDR2 SNEGSKA (reference sequence). CDR3 region: CSARVGRAANYGYTF. The CDR3 bases are TGCAGTGCTAGGGTTGGCCGGGCAGCTAACTATGGCTACACCTTC.

The sample holds many counts of this clonotype. V usage is TRBV7-9 and J usage is TRBJ2-3; D is possibly TRBD2 (5 bases). From germline, CDR1 is SEHNR and CDR2 FQNEAQ (reference sequence). The CDR3 extends over 13 amino acids. V shed 7 bases and J shed 10 bases, with 18 bases lying between them. The CDR3 loop reads CASMPASSMAQYF. The CDR3 region has the DNA TGTGCCAGCATGCCGGCGTCTAGCATGGCGCAGTATTTT.

This clonotype has just one count. The genes are TRBV27 and TRBJ1-5, with D hard to call. Germline V gives CDR1 MNHEY, CDR2 SMNVEV (reference sequence). V dropped 5 bases and J dropped 4 bases, with 9 bases sitting between them. The CDR3 is 13 amino acids. CDR3 in DNA: TGTGCCAGCAGTCAACGGCAGAATCAGCCCCAGCATTTT. As protein: CASSQRQNQPQHF.

This clonotype was observed at least ten times. This chain connects TRBV5-1 to TRBJ1-1; D not resolved. V shed 1 base and J shed 1 base, with 8 bases lying between them. Germline CDR1 reads SGHRS; CDR2 reads YFSETQ. The CDR3 has 14 residues. CDR3 loop: CASSLTQTNTEAFF. For the CDR3, the DNA is TGCGCCAGCAGCTTGACCCAAACGAACACTGAAGCTTTCTTT. The full variable domain, with the rest looked up from reference TRBV5-1 and TRBJ1-1, is KAGVTQTPRYLIKTRGQQVTLSCSPISGHRSVSWYQQTPGQGLQFLFEYFSETQRNKGNFPGRFSGRQFSNSRSEMNVSTLELGDSALYLCASSLTQTNTEAFFGQGTRLTVV.

This clonotype was observed a few times. This chain connects TRBV28 to TRBJ2-5; a possible D gene is TRBD2 (6 bases). V lost 3 bases and J lost 3, with 8 bases in between. CDR1 MDHEN and CDR2 SYDVKM come from the germline V gene. The CDR3 is made up of 13 amino acids. CDR3 sequence: CASSFPGEETQYF. CDR3 in DNA: TGTGCCAGCAGTTTCCCGGGGGAAGAGACCCAGTACTTC.

This clonotype was picked up many times. This chain uses TRBV29-1 with TRBJ2-3, with D possibly being TRBD2 (5 bases). V lost 1 base and J 2 bases, leaving 13 bases between the germline ends. This CDR3 is 15 amino acids long. Germline CDR1 SQVTM, CDR2 ANQGSEA. The CDR3 DNA reads TGCAGCGTTGAAGGAGGGCTACCCATCACAGATACGCAGTATTTT. Translating it yields CSVEGGLPITDTQYF.

This clonotype has at least ten counts. The V call is TRBV5-4, the J call TRBJ2-6; D gene ambiguous. This CDR3 is 15 amino acids long. V gave up 0 bases and J gave up 1 base, with 5 bases separating them. CDR1 SGHNT and CDR2 YYREEE come from the germline V gene (reference sequence). The CDR3 is CASSLVGSGANVLTF. CDR3 sequence (DNA): TGTGCCAGCAGCTTGGTGGGTTCTGGGGCCAACGTCCTGACTTTC.

This clonotype was observed a few times. V usage is TRBV5-5 and J usage is TRBJ1-6; no clear D. Germline V CDR1 and CDR2: SGHKS, YYEKEE (reference sequence). V was pared by 0 bases and J by 6 bases, with 4 bases between. The CDR3 has 13 amino acids. CDR3 in amino acids: CASSLEVNSPLHF. The CDR3 DNA follows: TGTGCCAGCAGCTTGGAGGTTAATTCACCCCTCCACTTT.